This T cell receptor (beta chain) is drawn from a study of T cells in Graves' hyperthyroidism and ophthalmopathy. Study outcomes and limitations: Ophthalmopathy was distinguished from stable hyperthyroidism by 13 V-J signatures.

TCR beta CDR3 regions were amplified from RNA transcripts. First-round RT-PCR of the TCR CDR3 relied on the HTBI primer set. One entry per CDR3 protein results from TCRdb running MiXCR on the multiplex PCR reads. The profile shows about 260,000 distinct CDR3 sequences, 25% to 30% of them singletons. This clonotype was seen only a few times. The antigen is undetermined. This CDR3 has 14 amino acids. The V and J ends lost 4 bases and 6 bases, in that order; junction bases with no gene match: 8. Germline CDR1 SGHNT, CDR2 YYREEE (reference sequence). What was sequenced was blood. V gene TRBV5-4 combines with J gene TRBJ2-7; TRBD1 agrees at 9 bases. The clonotype originates from a man aged 35 to 55 with Graves' hyperthyroidism that later progressed to Graves' ophthalmopathy. CDR3 DNA sequence: TGTGCCAGCAGCGTGGAAGGGGACAGGGTCGAGCAGTACTTC. Protein: CASSVEGDRVEQYF.